Listed below are T cell receptor beta chains from one sample, sequenced in a study of blood T cell repertoires in COVID-19. Only in-frame clones appear in the TCRdb table, and some are missing; sequencing was by immunoSEQ multiplex PCR. The data show about 69,000 clones, with more than 70% seen just once and 40% to 50% held by the top ten. The sequencing sample was made of peripheral blood. These TCRs come from a human donor in a cohort sampled during active COVID-19. Both conserved end residues are part of each CDR3. The order of the fields is D gene, J gene, V gene, CDR3 protein. D genes are given only for firm matches.

>-|TRBJ2-3|TRBV15
CATSPRSQGTQYF
>TRBD1|TRBJ2-7|TRBV19
CASSMGTGGASYEQYF
>TRBD1|TRBJ2-2|TRBV4-2
CASSHRRTGGTGELFF
>TRBD1|TRBJ1-2|TRBV28
CASSLPYGGTGMDYGYTF
>TRBD2|TRBJ2-3|TRBV28
CASSPSSGTSDTDTQYF
>-|TRBJ2-1|TRBV5-4
CASSLGQYNEQFF
>-|TRBJ1-5|TRBV7-8
CASSLVRGARNQPQHF
>-|TRBJ1-5|TRBV2
CASSAAGAQHF
>-|TRBJ2-5|TRBV5-1
CASSFQGNQETQYF
>-|TRBJ2-2|TRBV3-1/TRBV3-2
CASSRYTGSNTGELFF
>TRBD1|TRBJ1-1|TRBV18
CASSPAGGDTEAFF
>TRBD1|TRBJ2-3|TRBV18
CASSPPQGAAIDTQYF
>-|TRBJ2-2|TRBV24-1
CATSAPPNTGELFF
>-|TRBJ2-7|TRBV5-1
CASSLERSSYEQYF
>TRBD2|TRBJ2-5|TRBV5-1
CASSLAKSGRLETQYF
>TRBD2|TRBJ2-3|TRBV29-1
CSLTLTGAGTSGSTDTQYF
>-|TRBJ2-1|TRBV27
CASSLKALASSEQFF
>-|TRBJ2-1|TRBV9
CASSVGLAAAYNEQFF
>TRBD1|TRBJ2-7|TRBV6-6
CASSYGTGVSSYEQYF
>TRBD2|TRBJ2-3|TRBV4-2
CASSQEGTSGAADTQYF
>-|TRBJ2-3|TRBV14
CASSEARDTQYF
>TRBD1|TRBJ1-3|TRBV28
CASSLYRDRGNTIYF
>-|TRBJ2-4|TRBV2
CASSGQQIRHIQYF
>-|TRBJ2-5|TRBV28
CASSVPGLETQYF
>-|TRBJ2-5|TRBV5-5
CASSPRGGGRETQYF
>-|TRBJ2-7|TRBV21-1
CASSKAAGTVSYEQYF
>-|TRBJ2-7|TRBV5-1
CASSLTGTFSYEQYF
>-|TRBJ1-4|TRBV3-1/TRBV3-2
CASSQRQGGNEKLFF
>TRBD2|TRBJ2-7|TRBV6-5
CAILRGGGSYEQYF
>-|TRBJ2-5|TRBV5-1
CASSDSIGVQETQYF
>TRBD2|TRBJ2-1|TRBV9
CASSVEASGGHNNEQFF
>TRBD1|TRBJ1-1|TRBV7-9
CASSVTGGTEAFF
>-|TRBJ1-1|TRBV19
CASSIQGPNTEAFF
>-|TRBJ1-2|TRBV28
CASSRTPQNYGYTF
>-|TRBJ2-7|TRBV6-6
CASSYVRTGTDEQYF
>TRBD1|TRBJ2-7|TRBV6-6
CASSSDRGPGEQYF
>-|TRBJ2-7|TRBV19
CASSIAPSYEQYF
>-|TRBJ1-1|TRBV29-1
CSVALPVLSWTEAFF
>-|TRBJ2-2|TRBV19
CASKMRTGELFF
>-|TRBJ2-1|TRBV19
CASRGSLRDNTDEQFF
>-|TRBJ2-5|TRBV28
CASSSLSGKETQYF
>TRBD1|TRBJ1-1|TRBV5-8
CASSLQAGGYRTEAFF
>TRBD1|TRBJ2-2|TRBV19
CASQGTGGRVELFF
>-|TRBJ2-2|TRBV10-2
CASSESGLANTGELFF
>-|TRBJ2-5|TRBV14
CASSQPEMRGAETQYF
>TRBD2|TRBJ2-3|TRBV6-5
CASSYPSGATDTQYF
>TRBD1|TRBJ1-5|TRBV6-6
CASSYAVRDRGQPQHF
>-|TRBJ1-4|TRBV30
CAWRGDGRTNEKLFF
>-|TRBJ2-3|TRBV11-2
CASSLVGRPDTQYF